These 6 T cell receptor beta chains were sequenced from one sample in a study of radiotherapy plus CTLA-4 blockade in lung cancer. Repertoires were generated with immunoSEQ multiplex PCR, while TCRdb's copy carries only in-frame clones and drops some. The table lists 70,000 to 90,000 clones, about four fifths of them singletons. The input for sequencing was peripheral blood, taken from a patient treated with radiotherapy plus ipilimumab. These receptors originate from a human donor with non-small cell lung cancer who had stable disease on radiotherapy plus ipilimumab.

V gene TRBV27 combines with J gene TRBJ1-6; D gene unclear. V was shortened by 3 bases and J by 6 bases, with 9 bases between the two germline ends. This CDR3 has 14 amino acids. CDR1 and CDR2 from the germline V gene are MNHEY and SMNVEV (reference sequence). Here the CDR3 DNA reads TGTGCCAGCAGTTTGAGGGAGGGTAATTCACCCCTCCACTTT. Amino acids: CASSLREGNSPLHF.

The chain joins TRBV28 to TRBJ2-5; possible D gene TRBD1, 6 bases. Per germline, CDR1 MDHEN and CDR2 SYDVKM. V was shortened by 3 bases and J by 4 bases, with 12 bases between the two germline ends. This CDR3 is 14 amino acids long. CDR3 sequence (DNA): TGTGCCAGCAGTTTGCCTGGACAGCCAGAGACCCAGTACTTC. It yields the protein CASSLPGQPETQYF. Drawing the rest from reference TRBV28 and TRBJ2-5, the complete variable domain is DVKVTQSSRYLVKRTGEKVFLECVQDMDHENMFWYRQDPGLGLRLIYFSYDVKMKEKGDIPEGYSVSREKKERFSLILESASTNQTSMYLCASSLPGQPETQYFGPGTRLLVL.

DNA of the CDR3: TGTGCCAGTAAAGGGGATAGCGGCGTGGGGACCTACGAGCAGTACTTC. Residues: CASKGDSGVGTYEQYF. The J gene is TRBJ2-7, the V gene TRBV19; possibly TRBD2 for D (6 bases). The V gene's germline CDR1 is LNHDA and CDR2 SQIVND (reference sequence). CDR3 length: 16 amino acids. Trimming took 7 bases from V and 2 from J, leaving 21 bases between them.

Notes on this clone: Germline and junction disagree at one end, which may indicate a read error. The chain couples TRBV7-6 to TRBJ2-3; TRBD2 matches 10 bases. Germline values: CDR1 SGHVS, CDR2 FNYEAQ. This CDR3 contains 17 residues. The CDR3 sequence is CASSLAASGGDTGTQYF. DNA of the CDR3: TGTGCCAGCAGCTTAGCCGCTAGCGGGGGTGACACAGGTACGCAGTATTTT.

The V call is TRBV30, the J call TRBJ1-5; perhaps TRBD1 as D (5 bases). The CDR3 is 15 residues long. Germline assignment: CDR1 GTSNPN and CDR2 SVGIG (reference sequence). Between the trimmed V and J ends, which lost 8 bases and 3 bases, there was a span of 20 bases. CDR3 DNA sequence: TGTGCCGCTCGAACGCCCCAGGGCCTCAATCAGCCCCAGCATTTT. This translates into CAARTPQGLNQPQHF.

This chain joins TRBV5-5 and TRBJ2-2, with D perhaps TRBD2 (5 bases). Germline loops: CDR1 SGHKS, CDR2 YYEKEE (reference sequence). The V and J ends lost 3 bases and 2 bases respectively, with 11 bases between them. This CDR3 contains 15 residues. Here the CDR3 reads CASSWAAGNTGELFF. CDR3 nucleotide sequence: TGTGCCAGCAGCTGGGCGGCGGGTAACACCGGGGAGCTGTTTTTT.